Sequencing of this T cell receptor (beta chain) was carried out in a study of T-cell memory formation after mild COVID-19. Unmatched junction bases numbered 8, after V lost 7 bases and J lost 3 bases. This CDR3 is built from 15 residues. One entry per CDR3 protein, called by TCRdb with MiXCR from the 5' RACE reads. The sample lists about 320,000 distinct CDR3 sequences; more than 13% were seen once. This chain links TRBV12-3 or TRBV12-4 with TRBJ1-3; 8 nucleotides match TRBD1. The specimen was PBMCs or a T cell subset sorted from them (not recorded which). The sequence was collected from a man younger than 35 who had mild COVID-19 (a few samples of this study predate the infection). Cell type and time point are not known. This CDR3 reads CASIRWTGLGNTIYF. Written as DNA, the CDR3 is TGTGCCAGCATTCGCTGGACAGGGCTTGGAAACACCATATATTTT.